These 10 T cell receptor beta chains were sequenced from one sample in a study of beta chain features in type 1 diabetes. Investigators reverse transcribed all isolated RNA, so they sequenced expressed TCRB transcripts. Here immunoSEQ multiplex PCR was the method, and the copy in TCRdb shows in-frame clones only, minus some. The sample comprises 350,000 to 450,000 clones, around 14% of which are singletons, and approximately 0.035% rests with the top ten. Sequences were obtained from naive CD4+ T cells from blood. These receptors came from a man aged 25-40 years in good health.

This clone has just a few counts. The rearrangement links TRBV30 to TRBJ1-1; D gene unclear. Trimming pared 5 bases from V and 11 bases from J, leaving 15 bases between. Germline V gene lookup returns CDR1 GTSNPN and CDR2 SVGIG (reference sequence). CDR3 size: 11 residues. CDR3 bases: TGTGCCTGGTTGGAAACGTTGTGGGCTTTCTTT. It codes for CAWLETLWAFF.

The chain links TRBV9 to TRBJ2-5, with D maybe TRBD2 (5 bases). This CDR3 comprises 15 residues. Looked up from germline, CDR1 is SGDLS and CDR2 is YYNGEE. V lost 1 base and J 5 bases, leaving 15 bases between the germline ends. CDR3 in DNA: TGTGCCAGCAGCGTAATGAGTGAGGGTTGGGAGACCCAGTACTTC. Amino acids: CASSVMSEGWETQYF.

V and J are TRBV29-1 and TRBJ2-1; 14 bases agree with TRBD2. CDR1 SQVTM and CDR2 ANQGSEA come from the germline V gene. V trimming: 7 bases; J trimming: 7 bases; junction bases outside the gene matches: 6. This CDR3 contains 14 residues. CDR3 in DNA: TGCAGCGCGACTAGCGGGAGGGCCTTAAATGAGCAGTTCTTC. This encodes CSATSGRALNEQFF.

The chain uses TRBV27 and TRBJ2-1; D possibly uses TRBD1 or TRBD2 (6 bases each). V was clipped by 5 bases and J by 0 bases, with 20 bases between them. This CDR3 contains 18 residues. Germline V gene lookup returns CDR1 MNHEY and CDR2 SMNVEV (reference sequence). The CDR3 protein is CASSLSIGRGLSYNEQFF. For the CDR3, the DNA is TGTGCCAGCAGTCTCTCTATTGGCCGGGGGCTCTCCTACAATGAGCAGTTCTTC.

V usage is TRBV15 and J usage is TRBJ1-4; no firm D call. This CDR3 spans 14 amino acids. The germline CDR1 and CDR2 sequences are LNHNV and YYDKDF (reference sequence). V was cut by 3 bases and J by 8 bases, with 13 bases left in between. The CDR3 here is CATSSRSRVEKLFF. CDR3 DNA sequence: TGTGCCACCAGCAGCCGTAGTAGGGTCGAAAAACTGTTTTTT.

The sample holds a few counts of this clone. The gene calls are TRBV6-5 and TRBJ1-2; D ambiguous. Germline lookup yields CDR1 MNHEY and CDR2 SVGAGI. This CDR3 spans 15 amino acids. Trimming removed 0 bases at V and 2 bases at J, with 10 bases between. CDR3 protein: CASSYSGAPNYGYTF. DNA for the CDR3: TGTGCCAGCAGTTACTCGGGAGCTCCCAACTATGGCTACACCTTC.

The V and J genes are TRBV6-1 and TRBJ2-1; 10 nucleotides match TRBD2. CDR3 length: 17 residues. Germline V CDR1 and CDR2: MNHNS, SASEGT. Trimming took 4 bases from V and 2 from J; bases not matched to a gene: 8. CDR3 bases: TGTGCCAGCAGTGCGCTTAGCGGGAGGATCCCCTACAATGAGCAGTTCTTC. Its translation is CASSALSGRIPYNEQFF.

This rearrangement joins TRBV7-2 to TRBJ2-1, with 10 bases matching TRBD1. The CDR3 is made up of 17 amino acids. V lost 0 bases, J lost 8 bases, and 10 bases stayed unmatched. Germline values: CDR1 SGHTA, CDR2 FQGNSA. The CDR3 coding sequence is TGTGCCAGCAGCTTAGCGGGGGCGGGACAGGGGATATATGAGCAGTTCTTC. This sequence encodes CASSLAGAGQGIYEQFF.

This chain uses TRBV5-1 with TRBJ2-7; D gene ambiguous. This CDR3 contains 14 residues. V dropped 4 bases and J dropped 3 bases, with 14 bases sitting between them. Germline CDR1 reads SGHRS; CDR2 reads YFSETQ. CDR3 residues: CASSPDESFYEQYF. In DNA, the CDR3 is TGCGCCAGCAGCCCCGACGAGTCCTTCTACGAGCAGTACTTC.

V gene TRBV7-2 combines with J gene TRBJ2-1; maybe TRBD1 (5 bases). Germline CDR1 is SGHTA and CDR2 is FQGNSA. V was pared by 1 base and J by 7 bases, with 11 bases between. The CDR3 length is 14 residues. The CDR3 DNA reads TGTGCCAGCAGCTTAGTAGGGGTTATTAATGAGCAGTTCTTC. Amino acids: CASSLVGVINEQFF.